This TCR beta chain was captured in a study of shared clonotypes between healthy human individuals. V lost 8 bases and J lost 7, with 12 bases in between. Germline-derived CDR1 and CDR2 are MNHEY and SVGAGI. The CDR3 runs 12 residues. The method was immunoSEQ multiplex PCR; TCRdb's version includes in-frame clones alone and lacks a portion of them. The table lists more than 2,000,000 clones, more than 80% of them singletons. The V gene is TRBV6-5, the J gene TRBJ1-5; D is uncertain. The source is a young man in good health. Sequencing was carried out using naive CD4+ T cells sorted from blood. The sample's subset: CD45RA+ positively selected. The CDR3 coding sequence is TGTGCCAGCTCGGGTATGGGGCAGCCCCAGCATTTT. Translating it yields CASSGMGQPQHF.